Following are 10 T cell receptor beta chains from one sample sequenced in a study of monozygotic twins with inflammatory bowel disease. TCRdb reprocessed the 5' RACE reads, keeping one entry per CDR3 protein, no DNA. The sample features more than 300,000 distinct CDR3 sequences, with 2.5% to 3% in its top ten. Sample: blood. These receptors were taken from a human donor with ulcerative colitis or Crohn's disease, or a healthy co-twin of an affected twin (not recorded which).

The J gene is TRBJ2-3, the V gene TRBV7-2. Germline CDR1 SGHTA, CDR2 FQGNSA. The CDR3 contains 11 residues. The chain's CDR3 is CASSTTDTQYF.

The CDR3 is CASSLEGGGSSEQFF. V and J are TRBV5-1 and TRBJ2-1; the TRBD1 assignment by TCRdb is unverifiable without DNA. CDR3 length: 15 amino acids. The germline V gene has CDR1 SGHRS and CDR2 YFSETQ. Filled out from reference TRBV5-1 and TRBJ2-1, the complete variable domain reads KAGVTQTPRYLIKTRGQQVTLSCSPISGHRSVSWYQQTPGQGLQFLFEYFSETQRNKGNFPGRFSGRQFSNSRSEMNVSTLELGDSALYLCASSLEGGGSSEQFFGPGTRLTVL.

The chain couples TRBV27 to TRBJ1-5; TCRdb names TRBD1, which stays unverified in the absence of DNA. The CDR3 runs 17 residues. The germline CDR1 and CDR2 sequences are MNHEY and SMNVEV (reference sequence). CDR3 in amino acids: CASSPSPGQGGNQPQHF.

V gene TRBV18 combines with J gene TRBJ1-5; the TCRdb D gene call, TRBD1, has no DNA to confirm it. CDR3 length: 16 amino acids. The V gene's germline CDR1 is KGHSH and CDR2 LQKENI. CDR3 residues: CASSPRAGAGNQPQHF.

The chain joins TRBV20-1 to TRBJ2-3. The germline V gene encodes CDR1 DFQATT and CDR2 SNEGSKA (reference sequence). This CDR3 comprises 14 residues. Here the CDR3 reads CSARVGIPTDTQYF.

The V call is TRBV12-3 or TRBV12-4, the J call TRBJ2-1; TCRdb picks TRBD1, but there is no DNA to check that call. This CDR3 region has 12 residues. CDR3 residues: CASSWGINEQFF.

The rearrangement uses TRBV5-5 and TRBJ2-7; TCRdb's D call of TRBD2 is untestable without DNA. Germline V gives CDR1 SGHKS, CDR2 YYEKEE (reference sequence). This CDR3 is built from 16 residues. This CDR3 is CASSTNPRTQTYEQYF.

This chain connects TRBV6-5 to TRBJ2-7. The CDR3 is 15 residues long. The germline gives CDR1 MNHEY, CDR2 SVGAGI. CDR3 sequence: CASSYSGVSSYEQYF.

This chain connects TRBV5-1 to TRBJ2-4; TCRdb gives TRBD1 as the D gene, but with no DNA this cannot be confirmed. This CDR3 is built from 13 residues. Germline lookup yields CDR1 SGHRS and CDR2 YFSETQ. The CDR3 reads CASSLTGENIQYF.

The rearrangement links TRBV20-1 to TRBJ2-3; TCRdb lists TRBD1, though no DNA is available to test this call. The CDR3 totals 16 residues. Germline CDR1 reads DFQATT; CDR2 reads SNEGSKA (reference sequence). The CDR3 sequence: CSAPGDFLAAGDTQYF.